This TCR beta chain was sequenced during a study of T cell responses to AZD1222 COVID-19 vaccine. TCRdb keeps only in-frame clones here, not all; method: immunoSEQ multiplex PCR. Altogether about 130,000 clones are present, about nine tenths being singletons, with the ten largest covering 1.5%. This CDR3 comprises 12 residues. Germline lookup yields CDR1 KGHSH and CDR2 LQKENI. Trimming pared 6 bases from V and 4 bases from J, leaving 10 bases between. On this clone: What it recognizes is unknown.

General observations from the study: Clonal diversity was possibly underestimated, and white British individuals and females predominated among donors.

V gene TRBV18 combines with J gene TRBJ2-7; a possible D gene is TRBD1 (5 bases). The sample was peripheral blood, taken on day 0 of AZD1222 vaccination. This sequence was found in an adult in good health. This chain's CDR3 is CASSQDRYEQYF. The CDR3 nucleotides read TGTGCCAGCTCCCAAGACAGATACGAGCAGTACTTC.